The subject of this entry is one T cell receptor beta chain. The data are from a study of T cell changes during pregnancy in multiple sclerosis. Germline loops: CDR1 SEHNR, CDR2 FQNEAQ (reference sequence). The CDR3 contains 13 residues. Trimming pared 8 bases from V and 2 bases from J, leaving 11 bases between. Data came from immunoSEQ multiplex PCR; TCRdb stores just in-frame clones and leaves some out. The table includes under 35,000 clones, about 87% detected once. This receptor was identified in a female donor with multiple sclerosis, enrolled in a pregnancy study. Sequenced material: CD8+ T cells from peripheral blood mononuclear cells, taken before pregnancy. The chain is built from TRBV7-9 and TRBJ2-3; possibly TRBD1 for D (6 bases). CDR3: CASGGRITDTQYF. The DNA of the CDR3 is TGTGCCAGCGGGGGCCGTATCACAGATACGCAGTATTTT.